Reported below is one TCR beta chain. Its antigen remains unidentified. Repertoires were generated with immunoSEQ multiplex PCR, while TCRdb's copy carries only in-frame clones and drops some. Here the sample spans 75,000 to 100,000 clones, more than 80% being singletons. The V and J ends lost 8 bases and 8 bases respectively, with 12 bases between them. The CDR3 is 11 amino acids. From germline, CDR1 is MNHNS and CDR2 SASEGT. The data are from a study of graft-versus-host responses after intestinal transplantation. About the study: Recipients across the board were started on anti-thymocyte globulin induction, then kept on tacrolimus and steroids for two to four years.

The study, taken as a whole, reports: GvH clones appeared in recipient marrow, some first in ileum or blood. Allograft clonal ratios (graft-versus-host to host-versus-graft) were high in patients who had graft-donor T cell macrochimerism.

The sequencing used PBMCs, collected roughly 410 days after intestinal transplant. The sequence was obtained from a human patient who received an intestinal transplant, so some T cells may come from the graft donor. The chain uses TRBV6-1 and TRBJ2-5, with D possibly being TRBD1 (5 bases). The DNA of the CDR3 is TGTGCCAGCGCACAGGCTCTCACCCAGTACTTC. Amino acids: CASAQALTQYF.